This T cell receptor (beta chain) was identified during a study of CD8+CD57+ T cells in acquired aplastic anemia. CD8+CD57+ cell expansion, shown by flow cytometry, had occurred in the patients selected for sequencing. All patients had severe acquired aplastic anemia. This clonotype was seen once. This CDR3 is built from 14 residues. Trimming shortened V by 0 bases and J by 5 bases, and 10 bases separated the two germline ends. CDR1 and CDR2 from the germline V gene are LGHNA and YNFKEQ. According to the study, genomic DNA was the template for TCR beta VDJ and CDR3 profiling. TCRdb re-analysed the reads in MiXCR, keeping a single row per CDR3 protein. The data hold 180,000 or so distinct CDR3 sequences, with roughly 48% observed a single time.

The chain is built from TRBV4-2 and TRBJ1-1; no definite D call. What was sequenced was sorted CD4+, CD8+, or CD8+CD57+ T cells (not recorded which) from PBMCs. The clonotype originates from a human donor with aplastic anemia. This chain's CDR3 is CASSQDTYGTEAFF. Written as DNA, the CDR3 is TGTGCCAGCAGCCAAGATACCTACGGAACTGAAGCTTTCTTT.